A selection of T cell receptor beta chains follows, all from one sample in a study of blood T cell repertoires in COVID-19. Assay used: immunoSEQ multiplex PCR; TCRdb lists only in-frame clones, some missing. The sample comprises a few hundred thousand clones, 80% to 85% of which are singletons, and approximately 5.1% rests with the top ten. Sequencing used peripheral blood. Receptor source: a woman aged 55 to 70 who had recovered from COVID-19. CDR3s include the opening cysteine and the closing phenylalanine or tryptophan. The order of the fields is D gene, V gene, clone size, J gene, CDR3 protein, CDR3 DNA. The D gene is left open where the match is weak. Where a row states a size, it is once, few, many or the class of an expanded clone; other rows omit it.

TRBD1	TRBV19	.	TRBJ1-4	CASRRDRDEKLFF	TGTGCCAGTAGAAGGGACAGGGATGAAAAACTGTTTTTT
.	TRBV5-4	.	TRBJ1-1	CASRLTGNTEAFF	TGTGCCAGCAGGCTGACAGGGAACACTGAAGCTTTCTTT
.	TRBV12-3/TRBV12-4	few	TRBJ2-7	CASSRGNEQYF	TGTGCCAGCAGTCGGGGGAACGAGCAGTACTTC
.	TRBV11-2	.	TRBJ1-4	CASSTYRMGPEKLFF	TGTGCCAGCAGCACCTACAGGATGGGGCCAGAAAAACTGTTTTTT
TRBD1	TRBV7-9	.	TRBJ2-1	CASSLLTGAGDEQFF	TGTGCCAGCAGCTTACTTACAGGGGCTGGCGATGAGCAGTTCTTC
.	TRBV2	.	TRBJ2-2	CASSEGLPSGAGELFF	TGTGCCAGCAGTGAGGGGCTCCCGTCCGGCGCCGGGGAGCTGTTTTTT
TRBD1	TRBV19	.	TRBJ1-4	CASTGQGVEKLFF	TGTGCCAGCACGGGACAGGGCGTTGAAAAACTGTTTTTT
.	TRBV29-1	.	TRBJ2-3	CSVRGPSDTQYF	TGCAGCGTACGAGGCCCCTCGGATACGCAGTATTTT
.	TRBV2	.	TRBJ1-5	CASKRTPGQPQHF	TGTGCCAGCAAAAGGACTCCCGGTCAGCCCCAGCATTTT
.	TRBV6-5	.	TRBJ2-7	CASSLRTGIEQYF	TGTGCCAGCAGTCTTCGGACGGGGATCGAGCAGTACTTC
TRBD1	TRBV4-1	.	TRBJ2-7	CASSLSGTGGGGEQYF	TGCGCCAGCAGCCTCTCCGGGACAGGGGGCGGAGGCGAGCAGTACTTC
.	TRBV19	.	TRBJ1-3	CASTISGNTIYF	TGTGCCAGTACCATCTCTGGAAACACCATATATTTT
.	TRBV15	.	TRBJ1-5	CATGETYSNQPQHF	TGTGCCACCGGGGAGACCTATAGCAATCAGCCCCAGCATTTT
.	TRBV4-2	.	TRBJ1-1	CASSQDSAGNQAFF	TGTGCCAGCAGCCAAGATTCAGCAGGAAACCAAGCTTTCTTT